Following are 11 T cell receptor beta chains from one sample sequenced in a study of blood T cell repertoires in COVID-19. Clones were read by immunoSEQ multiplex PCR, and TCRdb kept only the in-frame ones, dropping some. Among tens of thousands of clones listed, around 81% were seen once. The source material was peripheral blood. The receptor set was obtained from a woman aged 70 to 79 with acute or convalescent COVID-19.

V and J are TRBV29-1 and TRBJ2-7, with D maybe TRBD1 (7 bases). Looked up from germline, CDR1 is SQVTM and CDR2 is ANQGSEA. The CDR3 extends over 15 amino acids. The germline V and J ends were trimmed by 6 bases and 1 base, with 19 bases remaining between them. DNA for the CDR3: TGCAGCGTCGTGTTTTCAGGGGGGACTTCCTACGAGCAGTACTTC. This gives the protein CSVVFSGGTSYEQYF.

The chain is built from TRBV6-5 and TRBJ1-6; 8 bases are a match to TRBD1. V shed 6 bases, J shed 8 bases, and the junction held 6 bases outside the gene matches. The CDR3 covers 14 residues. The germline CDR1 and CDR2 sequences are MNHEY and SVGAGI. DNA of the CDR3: TGTGCCAGCAGACCAACAGGGGGAGATTCACCCCTCCACTTT. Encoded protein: CASRPTGGDSPLHF.

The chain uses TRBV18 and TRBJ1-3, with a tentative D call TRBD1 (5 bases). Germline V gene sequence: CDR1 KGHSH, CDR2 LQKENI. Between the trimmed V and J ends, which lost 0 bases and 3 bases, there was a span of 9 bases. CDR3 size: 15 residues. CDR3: CASSPPGLSGNTIYF. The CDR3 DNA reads TGTGCCAGCTCACCACCGGGGCTCAGTGGAAACACCATATATTTT.

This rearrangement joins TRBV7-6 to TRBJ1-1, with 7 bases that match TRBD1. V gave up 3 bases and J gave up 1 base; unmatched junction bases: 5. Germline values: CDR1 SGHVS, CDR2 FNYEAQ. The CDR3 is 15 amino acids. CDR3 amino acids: CASSLQGVENTEAFF. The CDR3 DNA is TGTGCCAGCAGCTTGCAGGGGGTTGAGAACACTGAAGCTTTCTTT. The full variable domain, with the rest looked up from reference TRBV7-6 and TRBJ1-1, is GAGVSQSPRYKVTKRGQDVALRCDPISGHVSLYWYRQALGQGPEFLTYFNYEAQQDKSGLPNDRFSAERPEGSISTLTIQRTEQRDSAMYRCASSLQGVENTEAFFGQGTRLTVV.

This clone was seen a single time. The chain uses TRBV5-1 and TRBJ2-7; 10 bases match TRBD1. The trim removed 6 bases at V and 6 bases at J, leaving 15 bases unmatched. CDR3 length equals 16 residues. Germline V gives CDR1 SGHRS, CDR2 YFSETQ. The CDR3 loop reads CASKRQGALIPGEQYF. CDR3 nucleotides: TGCGCCAGCAAGAGACAGGGGGCATTAATACCTGGCGAGCAGTACTTC. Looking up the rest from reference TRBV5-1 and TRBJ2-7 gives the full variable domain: KAGVTQTPRYLIKTRGQQVTLSCSPISGHRSVSWYQQTPGQGLQFLFEYFSETQRNKGNFPGRFSGRQFSNSRSEMNVSTLELGDSALYLCASKRQGALIPGEQYFGPGTRLTVT.

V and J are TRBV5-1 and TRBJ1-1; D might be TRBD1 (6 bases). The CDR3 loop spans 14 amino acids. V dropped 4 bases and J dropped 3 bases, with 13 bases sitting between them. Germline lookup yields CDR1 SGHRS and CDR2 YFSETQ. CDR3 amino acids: CASSRGAPDTEAFF. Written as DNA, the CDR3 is TGCGCCAGCAGCCGGGGGGCACCGGACACTGAAGCTTTCTTT.

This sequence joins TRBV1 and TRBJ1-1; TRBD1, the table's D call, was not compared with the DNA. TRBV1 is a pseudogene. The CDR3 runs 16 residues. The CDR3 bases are TGCACCAGCAGCCAACAACTGCCGGCAGGGAACACTGAAGCTTTCTTT. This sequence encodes CTSSQQLPAGNTEAFF.

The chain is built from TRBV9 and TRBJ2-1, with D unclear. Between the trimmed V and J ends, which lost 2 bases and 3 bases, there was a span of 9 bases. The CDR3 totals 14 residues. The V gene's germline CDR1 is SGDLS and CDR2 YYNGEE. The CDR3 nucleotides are TGTGCCAGCAGCGTCTCAGGAAACTACAATGAGCAGTTCTTC. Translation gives CASSVSGNYNEQFF.

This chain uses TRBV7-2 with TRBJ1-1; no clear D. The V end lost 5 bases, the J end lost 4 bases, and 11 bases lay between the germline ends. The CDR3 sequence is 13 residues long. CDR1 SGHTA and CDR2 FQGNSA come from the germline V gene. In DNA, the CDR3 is TGTGCCAGCAGCAAACTGATCGCCACTGAAGCTTTCTTT. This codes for CASSKLIATEAFF. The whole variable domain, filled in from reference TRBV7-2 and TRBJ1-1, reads GAGVSQSPSNKVTEKGKDVELRCDPISGHTALYWYRQSLGQGLEFLIYFQGNSAPDKSGLPSDRFSAERTGGSVSTLTIQRTQQEDSAVYLCASSKLIATEAFFGQGTRLTVV.

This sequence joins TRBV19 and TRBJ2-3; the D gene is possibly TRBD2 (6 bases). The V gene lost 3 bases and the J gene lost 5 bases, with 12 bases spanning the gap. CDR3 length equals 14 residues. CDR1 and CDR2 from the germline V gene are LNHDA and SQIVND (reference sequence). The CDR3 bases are TGTGCCAGTAGTATTGGAGGGGTGGTAGATACGCAGTATTTT. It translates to CASSIGGVVDTQYF.

The CDR3 loop reads CASSLQGNLPDTQYF. The CDR3 region has the DNA TGTGCCAGCAGCTTGCAGGGAAATCTCCCAGATACGCAGTATTTT. The chain combines TRBV6-5 with TRBJ2-3, with D possibly being TRBD1 (5 bases). In germline, CDR1 is MNHEY, CDR2 SVGAGI. V lost 6 bases and J 4 bases, leaving 17 bases between the germline ends. The CDR3 loop spans 15 amino acids.